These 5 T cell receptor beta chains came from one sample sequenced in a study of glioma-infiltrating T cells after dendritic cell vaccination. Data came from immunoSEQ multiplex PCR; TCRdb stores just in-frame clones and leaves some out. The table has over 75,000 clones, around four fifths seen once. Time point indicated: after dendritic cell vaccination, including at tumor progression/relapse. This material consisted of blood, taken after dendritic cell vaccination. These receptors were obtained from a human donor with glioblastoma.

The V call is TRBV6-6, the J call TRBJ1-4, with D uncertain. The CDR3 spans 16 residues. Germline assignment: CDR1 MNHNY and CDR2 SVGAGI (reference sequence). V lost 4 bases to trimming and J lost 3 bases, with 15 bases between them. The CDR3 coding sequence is TGTGCCAGCAGTTCCGGGTTGACCATCTCTAATGAAAAACTGTTTTTT. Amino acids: CASSSGLTISNEKLFF.

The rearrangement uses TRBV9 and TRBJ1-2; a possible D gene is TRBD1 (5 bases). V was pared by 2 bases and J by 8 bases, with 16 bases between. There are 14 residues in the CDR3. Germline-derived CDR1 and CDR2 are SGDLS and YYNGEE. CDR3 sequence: CASSVLTGGSGYTF. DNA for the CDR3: TGTGCCAGCAGCGTTCTTACGGGGGGTAGCGGCTACACCTTC.

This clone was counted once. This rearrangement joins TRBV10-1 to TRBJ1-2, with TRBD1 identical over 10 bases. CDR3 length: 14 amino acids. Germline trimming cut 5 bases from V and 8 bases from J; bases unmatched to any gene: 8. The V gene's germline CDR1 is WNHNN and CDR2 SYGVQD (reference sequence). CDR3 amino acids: CASSSGQGDRGYTF. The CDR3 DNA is TGCGCCAGCAGTTCTGGACAGGGGGATCGCGGCTACACCTTC.

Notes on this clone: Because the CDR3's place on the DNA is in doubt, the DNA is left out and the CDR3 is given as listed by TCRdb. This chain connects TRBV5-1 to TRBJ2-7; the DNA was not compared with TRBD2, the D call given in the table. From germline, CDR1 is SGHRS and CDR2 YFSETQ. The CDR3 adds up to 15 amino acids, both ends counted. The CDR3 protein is CASSLVSVRGSEQYF.

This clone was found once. CDR3 sequence reads: CASSIDDLRRVRGHYQPQHF. The DNA for the CDR3 is TGTGCCAGTAGTATAGATGACCTCCGTAGGGTCAGGGGACACTATCAGCCCCAGCATTTT. V is TRBV19 and J is TRBJ1-5, with D possibly matching TRBD1 (6 bases). The CDR3 is 20 residues long. Germline CDR1 LNHDA, CDR2 SQIVND (reference sequence). V gave up 0 bases and J gave up 5 bases, with 26 bases separating them.